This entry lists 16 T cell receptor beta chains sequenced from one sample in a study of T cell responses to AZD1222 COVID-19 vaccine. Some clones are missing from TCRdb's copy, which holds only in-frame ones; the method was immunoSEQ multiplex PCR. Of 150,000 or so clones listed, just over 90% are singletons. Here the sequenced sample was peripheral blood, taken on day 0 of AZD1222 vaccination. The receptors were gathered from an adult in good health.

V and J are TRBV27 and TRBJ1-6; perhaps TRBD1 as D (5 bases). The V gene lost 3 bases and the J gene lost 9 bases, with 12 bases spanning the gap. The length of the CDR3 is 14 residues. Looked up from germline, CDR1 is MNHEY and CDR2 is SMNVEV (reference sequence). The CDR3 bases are TGTGCCAGCAGTTTTAGCAGGGAGGGTTCACCCCTCCACTTT. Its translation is CASSFSREGSPLHF.

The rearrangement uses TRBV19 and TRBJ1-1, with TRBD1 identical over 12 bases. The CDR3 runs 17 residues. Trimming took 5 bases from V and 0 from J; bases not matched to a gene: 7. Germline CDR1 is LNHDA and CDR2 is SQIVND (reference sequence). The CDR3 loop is CASSPGTGGHLNTEAFF. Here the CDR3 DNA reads TGTGCCAGTAGTCCCGGGACAGGGGGCCATCTGAACACTGAAGCTTTCTTT.

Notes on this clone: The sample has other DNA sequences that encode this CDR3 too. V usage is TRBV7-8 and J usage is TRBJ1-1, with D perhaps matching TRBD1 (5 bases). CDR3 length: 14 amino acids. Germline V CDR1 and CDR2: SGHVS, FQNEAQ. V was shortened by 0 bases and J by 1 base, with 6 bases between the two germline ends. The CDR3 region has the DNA TGTGCCAGCAGCTTAGCGGGGGGGAACACTGAAGCTTTCTTT. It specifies CASSLAGGNTEAFF.

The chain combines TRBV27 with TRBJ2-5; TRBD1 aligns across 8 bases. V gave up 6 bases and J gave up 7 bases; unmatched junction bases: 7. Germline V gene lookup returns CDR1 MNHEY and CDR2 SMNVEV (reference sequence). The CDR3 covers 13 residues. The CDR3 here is CASSLGQARTQYF. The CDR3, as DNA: TGTGCCAGCAGCCTGGGACAGGCCAGGACCCAGTACTTC.

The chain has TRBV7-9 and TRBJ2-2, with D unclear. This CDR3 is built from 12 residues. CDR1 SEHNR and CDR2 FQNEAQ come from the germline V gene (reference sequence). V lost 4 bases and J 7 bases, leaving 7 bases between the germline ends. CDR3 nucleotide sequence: TGTGCCAGCAGCTATCAAGACGGGGAGCTGTTTTTT. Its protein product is CASSYQDGELFF.

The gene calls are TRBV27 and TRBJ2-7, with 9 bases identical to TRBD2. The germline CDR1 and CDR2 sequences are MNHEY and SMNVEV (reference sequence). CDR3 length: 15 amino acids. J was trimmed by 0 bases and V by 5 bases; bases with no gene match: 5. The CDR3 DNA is TGTGCCAGCAGTCCTTATAGCGGGAGCTCCTACGAGCAGTACTTC. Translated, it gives CASSPYSGSSYEQYF.

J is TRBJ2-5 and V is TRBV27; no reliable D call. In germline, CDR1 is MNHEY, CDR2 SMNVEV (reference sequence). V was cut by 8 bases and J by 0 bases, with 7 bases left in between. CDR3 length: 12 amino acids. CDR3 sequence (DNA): TGTGCCAGCGGAGCGTACCAAGAGACCCAGTACTTC. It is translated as CASGAYQETQYF.

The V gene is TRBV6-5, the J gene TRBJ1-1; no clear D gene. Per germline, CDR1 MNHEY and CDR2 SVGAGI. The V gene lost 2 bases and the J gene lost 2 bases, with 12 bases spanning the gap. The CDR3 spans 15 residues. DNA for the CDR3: TGTGCCAGCAGTTACGGTATGGAGGCTAACACTGAAGCTTTCTTT. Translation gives CASSYGMEANTEAFF.

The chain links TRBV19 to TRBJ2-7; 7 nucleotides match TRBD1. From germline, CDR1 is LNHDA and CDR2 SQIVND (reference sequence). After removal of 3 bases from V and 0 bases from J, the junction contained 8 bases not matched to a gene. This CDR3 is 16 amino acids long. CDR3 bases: TGTGCCAGTAGTATTCCTGGACAGGTTCCCTCCTACGAGCAGTACTTC. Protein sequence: CASSIPGQVPSYEQYF.

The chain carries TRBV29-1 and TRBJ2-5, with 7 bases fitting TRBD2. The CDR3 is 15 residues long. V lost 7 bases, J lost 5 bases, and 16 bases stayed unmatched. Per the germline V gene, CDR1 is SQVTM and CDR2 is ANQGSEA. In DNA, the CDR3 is TGCAGCGCTGCGGGATGGACTAGTAAGCAGGAGACCCAGTACTTC. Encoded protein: CSAAGWTSKQETQYF.

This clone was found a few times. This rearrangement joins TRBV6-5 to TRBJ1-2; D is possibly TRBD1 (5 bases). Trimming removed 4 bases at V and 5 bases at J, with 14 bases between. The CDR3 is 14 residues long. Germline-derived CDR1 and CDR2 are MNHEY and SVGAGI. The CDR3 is CASSSEGHVYGYTF. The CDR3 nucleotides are TGTGCCAGCAGTTCCGAGGGGCATGTTTATGGCTACACCTTC.

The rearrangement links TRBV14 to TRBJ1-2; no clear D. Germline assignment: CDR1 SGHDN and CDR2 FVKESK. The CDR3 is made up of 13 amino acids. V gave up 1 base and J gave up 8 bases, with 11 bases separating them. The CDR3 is CASSQVGSSGYTF. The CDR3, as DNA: TGTGCCAGCAGCCAAGTGGGAAGTTCCGGCTACACCTTC.

The CDR3 spells CASSLGGGRATPYNEQFF. CDR3 sequence (DNA): TGTGCCAGCAGCTTAGGAGGGGGGAGGGCGACCCCCTACAATGAGCAGTTCTTC. This chain connects TRBV7-6 to TRBJ2-1; TRBD2 is a possible D gene (7 bases). Trimming pared 1 base from V and 2 bases from J, leaving 18 bases between. The CDR3 spans 18 residues. Germline V CDR1 and CDR2: SGHVS, FNYEAQ. Full variable domain (missing parts from reference TRBV7-6 and TRBJ2-1): GAGVSQSPRYKVTKRGQDVALRCDPISGHVSLYWYRQALGQGPEFLTYFNYEAQQDKSGLPNDRFSAERPEGSISTLTIQRTEQRDSAMYRCASSLGGGRATPYNEQFFGPGTRLTVL.

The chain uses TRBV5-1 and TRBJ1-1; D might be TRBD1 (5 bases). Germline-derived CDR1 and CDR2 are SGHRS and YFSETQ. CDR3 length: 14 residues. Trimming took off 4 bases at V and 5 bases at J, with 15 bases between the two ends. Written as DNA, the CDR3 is TGCGCCAGCAGCCAGGCAGGGCTAAGGACTGAAGCTTTCTTT. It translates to CASSQAGLRTEAFF.

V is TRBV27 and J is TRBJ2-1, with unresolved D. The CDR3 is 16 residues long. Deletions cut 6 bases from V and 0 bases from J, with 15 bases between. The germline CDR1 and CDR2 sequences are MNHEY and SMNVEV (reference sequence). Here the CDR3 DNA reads TGTGCCAGCAGCGCCATTGGGGTTAGCTCCTACAATGAGCAGTTCTTC. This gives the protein CASSAIGVSSYNEQFF.

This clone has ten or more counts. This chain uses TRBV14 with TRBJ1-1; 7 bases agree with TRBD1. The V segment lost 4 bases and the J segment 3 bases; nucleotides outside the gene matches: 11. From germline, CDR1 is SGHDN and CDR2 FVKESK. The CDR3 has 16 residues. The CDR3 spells CASSPGQARLDTEAFF. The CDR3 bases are TGTGCCAGCAGCCCAGGACAGGCACGGCTGGACACTGAAGCTTTCTTT.